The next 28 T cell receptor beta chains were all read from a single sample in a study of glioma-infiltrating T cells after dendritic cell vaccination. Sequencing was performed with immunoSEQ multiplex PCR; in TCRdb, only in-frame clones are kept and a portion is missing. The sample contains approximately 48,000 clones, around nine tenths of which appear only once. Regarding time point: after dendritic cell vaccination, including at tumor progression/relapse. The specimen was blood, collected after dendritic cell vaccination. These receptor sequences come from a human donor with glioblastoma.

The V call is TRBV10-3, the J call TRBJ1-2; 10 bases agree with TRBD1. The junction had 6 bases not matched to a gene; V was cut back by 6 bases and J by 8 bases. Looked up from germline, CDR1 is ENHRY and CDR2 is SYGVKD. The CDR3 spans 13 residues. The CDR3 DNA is TGTGCCATCAGCCCGGGACAGGGGTTCGGCTACACCTTC. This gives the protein CAISPGQGFGYTF.

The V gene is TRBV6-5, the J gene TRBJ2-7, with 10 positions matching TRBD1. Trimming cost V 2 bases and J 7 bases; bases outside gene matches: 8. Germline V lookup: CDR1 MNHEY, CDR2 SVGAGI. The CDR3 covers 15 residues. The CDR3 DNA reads TGTGCCAGCAGTTACACGACAGGGGGCTTGTGGGAGCAGTACTTC. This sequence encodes CASSYTTGGLWEQYF.

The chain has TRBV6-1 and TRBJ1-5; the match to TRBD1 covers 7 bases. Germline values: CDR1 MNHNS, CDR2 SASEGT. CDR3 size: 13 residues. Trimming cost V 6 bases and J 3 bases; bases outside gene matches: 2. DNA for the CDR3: TGTGCCAGCAGGACAGGGAACAATCAGCCCCAGCATTTT. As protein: CASRTGNNQPQHF.

CDR3 sequence: CATSTRQVGNYEQYF. CDR3 sequence (DNA): TGTGCCACCAGCACCCGACAGGTTGGGAATTACGAGCAGTACTTC. V is TRBV15 and J is TRBJ2-7; D may be TRBD1 (6 bases). In germline, CDR1 is LNHNV, CDR2 YYDKDF (reference sequence). The CDR3 runs to 15 residues. V was cut by 4 bases and J by 4 bases, with 17 bases left in between.

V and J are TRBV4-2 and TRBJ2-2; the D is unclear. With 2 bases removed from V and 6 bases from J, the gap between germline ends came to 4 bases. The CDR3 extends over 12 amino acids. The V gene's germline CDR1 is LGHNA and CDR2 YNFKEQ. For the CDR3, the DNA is TGTGCCAGCAGCCAAACATCCGGGGAGCTGTTTTTT. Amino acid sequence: CASSQTSGELFF.

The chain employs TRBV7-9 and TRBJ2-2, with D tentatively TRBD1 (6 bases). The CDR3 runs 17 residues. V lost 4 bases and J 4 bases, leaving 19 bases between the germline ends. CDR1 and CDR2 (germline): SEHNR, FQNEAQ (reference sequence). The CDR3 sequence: CASSSRPTGQGTGELFF. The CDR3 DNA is TGTGCCAGCAGCTCAAGACCAACAGGGCAAGGCACCGGGGAGCTGTTTTTT.

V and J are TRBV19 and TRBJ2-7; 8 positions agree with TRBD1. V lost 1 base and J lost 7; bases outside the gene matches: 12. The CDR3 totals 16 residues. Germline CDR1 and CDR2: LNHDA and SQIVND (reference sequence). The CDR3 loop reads CASSIAAAGTGIEQYF. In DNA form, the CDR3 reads TGTGCCAGTAGTATAGCTGCGGCAGGGACAGGTATAGAGCAGTACTTC.

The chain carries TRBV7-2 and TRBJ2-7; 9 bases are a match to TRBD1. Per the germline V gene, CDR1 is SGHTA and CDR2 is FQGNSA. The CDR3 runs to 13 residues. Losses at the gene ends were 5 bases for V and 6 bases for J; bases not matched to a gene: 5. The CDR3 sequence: CASSRGQGSEQYF. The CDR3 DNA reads TGTGCCAGCAGCAGGGGACAGGGTTCCGAGCAGTACTTC.

The CDR3 DNA reads TGTGCCAGCAGCTTGGATGCGTCGGAAAAACTGTTTTTT. Translated: CASSLDASEKLFF. The chain joins TRBV5-4 to TRBJ1-4; D gene unclear. Germline loops: CDR1 SGHNT, CDR2 YYREEE (reference sequence). V dropped 0 bases and J dropped 8 bases, with 8 bases sitting between them. This CDR3 is built from 13 residues.

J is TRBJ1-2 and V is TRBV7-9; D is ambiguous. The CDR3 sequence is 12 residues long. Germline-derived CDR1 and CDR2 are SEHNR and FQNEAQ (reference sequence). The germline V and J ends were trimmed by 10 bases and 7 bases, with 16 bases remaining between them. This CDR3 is CATLPSTGGYTF. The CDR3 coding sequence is TGTGCCACACTCCCGAGCACGGGTGGCTACACCTTC.

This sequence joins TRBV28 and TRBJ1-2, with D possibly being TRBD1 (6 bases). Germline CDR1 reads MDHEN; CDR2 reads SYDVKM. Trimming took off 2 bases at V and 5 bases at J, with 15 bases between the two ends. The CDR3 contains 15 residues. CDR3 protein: CASSLGGQLAYGYTF. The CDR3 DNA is TGTGCCAGCAGTTTAGGAGGACAGCTTGCGTATGGCTACACCTTC.

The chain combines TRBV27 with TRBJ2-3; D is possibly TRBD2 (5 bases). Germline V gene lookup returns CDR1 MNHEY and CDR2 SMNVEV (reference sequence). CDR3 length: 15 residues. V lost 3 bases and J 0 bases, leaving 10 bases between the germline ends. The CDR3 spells CASSFGGRSTDTQYF. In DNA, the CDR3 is TGTGCCAGCAGTTTTGGAGGCAGGAGCACAGATACGCAGTATTTT.

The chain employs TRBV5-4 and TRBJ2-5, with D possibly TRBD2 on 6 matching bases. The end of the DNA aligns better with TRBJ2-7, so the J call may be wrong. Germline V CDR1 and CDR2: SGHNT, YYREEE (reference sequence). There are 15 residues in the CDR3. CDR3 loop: CASSPAGRENYEQYF. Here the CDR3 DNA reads TGTGCCAGCAGCCCGGCGGGACGCGAGAACTACGAGCAGTACTTC.

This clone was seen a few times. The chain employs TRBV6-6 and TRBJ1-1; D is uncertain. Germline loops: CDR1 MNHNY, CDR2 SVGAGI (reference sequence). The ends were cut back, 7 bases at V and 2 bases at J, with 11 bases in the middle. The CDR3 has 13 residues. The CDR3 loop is CASTLAGNTEAFF. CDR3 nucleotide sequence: TGTGCCAGCACATTAGCGGGTAACACTGAAGCTTTCTTT.

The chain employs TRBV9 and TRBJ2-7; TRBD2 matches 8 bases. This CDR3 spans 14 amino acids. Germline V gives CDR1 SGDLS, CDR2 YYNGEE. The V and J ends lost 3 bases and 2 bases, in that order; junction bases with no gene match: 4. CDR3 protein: CASSEGTSTYEQYF. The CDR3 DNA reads TGTGCCAGCAGCGAGGGGACTAGTACCTACGAGCAGTACTTC.

CDR3: CAWSVISGNTIYF. For the CDR3, the DNA is TGTGCCTGGAGTGTCATCTCTGGAAACACCATATATTTT. The chain combines TRBV30 with TRBJ1-3; the D is unclear. Germline V lookup: CDR1 GTSNPN, CDR2 SVGIG (reference sequence). V was trimmed by 0 bases and J by 0 bases, leaving 3 bases between them. The CDR3 runs to 13 residues.

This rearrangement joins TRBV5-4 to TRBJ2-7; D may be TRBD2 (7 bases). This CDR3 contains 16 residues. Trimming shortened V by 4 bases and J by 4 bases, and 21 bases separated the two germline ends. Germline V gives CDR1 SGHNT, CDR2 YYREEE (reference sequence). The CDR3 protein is CASSQMGGGRSYEQYF. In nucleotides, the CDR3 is TGTGCCAGCAGCCAGATGGGGGGCGGGAGATCATACGAGCAGTACTTC. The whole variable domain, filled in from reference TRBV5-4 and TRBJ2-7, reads ETGVTQSPTHLIKTRGQQVTLRCSSQSGHNTVSWYQQALGQGPQFIFQYYREEENGRGNFPPRFSGLQFPNYSSELNVNALELDDSALYLCASSQMGGGRSYEQYFGPGTRLTVT.

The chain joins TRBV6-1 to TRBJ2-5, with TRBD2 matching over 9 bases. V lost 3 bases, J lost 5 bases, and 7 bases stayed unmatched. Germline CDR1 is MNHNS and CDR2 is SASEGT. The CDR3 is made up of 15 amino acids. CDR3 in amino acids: CASSEREGLWETQYF. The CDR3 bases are TGTGCCAGCAGTGAGCGGGAGGGCCTTTGGGAGACCCAGTACTTC.

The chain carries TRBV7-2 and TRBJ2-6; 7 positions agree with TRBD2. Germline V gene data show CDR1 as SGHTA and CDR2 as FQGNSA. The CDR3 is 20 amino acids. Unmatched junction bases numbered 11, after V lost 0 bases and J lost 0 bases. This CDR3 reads CASSLAFRGVKYSGANVLTF. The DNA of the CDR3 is TGTGCCAGCAGCTTAGCGTTTCGGGGGGTAAAGTACTCTGGGGCCAACGTCCTGACTTTC.

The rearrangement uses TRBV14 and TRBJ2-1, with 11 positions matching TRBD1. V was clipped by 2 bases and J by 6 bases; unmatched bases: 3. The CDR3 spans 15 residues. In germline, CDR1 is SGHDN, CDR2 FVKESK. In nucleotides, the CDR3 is TGTGCCAGCAGCCAACTCGGGACAGGGGGCAATGAGCAGTTCTTC. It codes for CASSQLGTGGNEQFF.

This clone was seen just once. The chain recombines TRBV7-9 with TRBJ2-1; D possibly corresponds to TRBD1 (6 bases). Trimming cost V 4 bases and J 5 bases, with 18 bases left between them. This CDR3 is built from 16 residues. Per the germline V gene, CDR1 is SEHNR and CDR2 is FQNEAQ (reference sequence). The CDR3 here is CASSSRGRGRHNEQFF. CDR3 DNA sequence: TGTGCCAGCAGCTCCCGGGGCAGGGGAAGGCACAATGAGCAGTTCTTC.

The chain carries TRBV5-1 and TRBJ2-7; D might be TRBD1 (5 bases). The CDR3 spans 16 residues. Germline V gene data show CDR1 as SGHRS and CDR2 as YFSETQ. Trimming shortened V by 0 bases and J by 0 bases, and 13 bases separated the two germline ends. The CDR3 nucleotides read TGCGCCAGCAGCTTGGCCGGGCAAGGGGTCTCCTACGAGCAGTACTTC. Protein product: CASSLAGQGVSYEQYF.

CDR3 DNA: TGTGCCAGCAGCCCATCAGGGGAGTCCACAGATACGCAGTATTTT. Translation gives CASSPSGESTDTQYF. The chain carries TRBV7-2 and TRBJ2-3, with D maybe TRBD1 (6 bases). The V gene lost 5 bases and the J gene lost 2 bases, with 14 bases spanning the gap. The CDR3 spans 15 residues. Germline lookup yields CDR1 SGHTA and CDR2 FQGNSA.

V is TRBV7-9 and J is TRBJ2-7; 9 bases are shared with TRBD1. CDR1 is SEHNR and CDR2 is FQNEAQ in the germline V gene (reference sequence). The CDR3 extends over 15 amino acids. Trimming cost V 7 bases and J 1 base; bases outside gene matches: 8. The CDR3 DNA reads TGTGCCAGCACCATGTCCGGGACAGGGTCCTACGAGCAGTACTTC. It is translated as CASTMSGTGSYEQYF. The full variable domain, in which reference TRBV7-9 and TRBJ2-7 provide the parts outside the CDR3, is DTGVSQNPRHKITKRGQNVTFRCDPISEHNRLYWYRQTLGQGPEFLTYFQNEAQLEKSRLLSDRFSAERPKGSFSTLEIQRTEQGDSAMYLCASTMSGTGSYEQYFGPGTRLTVT.

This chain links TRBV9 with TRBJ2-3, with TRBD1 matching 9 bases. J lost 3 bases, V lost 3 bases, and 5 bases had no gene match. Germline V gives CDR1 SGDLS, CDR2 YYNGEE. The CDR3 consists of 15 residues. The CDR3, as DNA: TGTGCCAGCAGCGCCCCGGGACAGGGTACAGATACGCAGTATTTT. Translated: CASSAPGQGTDTQYF.

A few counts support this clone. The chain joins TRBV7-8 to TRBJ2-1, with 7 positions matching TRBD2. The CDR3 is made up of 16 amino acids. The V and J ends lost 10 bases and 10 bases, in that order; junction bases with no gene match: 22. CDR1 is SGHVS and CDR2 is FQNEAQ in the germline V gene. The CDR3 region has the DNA TGTGCCACGACTGGTGGTGGCGGGAGTGTGGCAAAGGAGCAGTTCTTC. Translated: CATTGGGGSVAKEQFF.

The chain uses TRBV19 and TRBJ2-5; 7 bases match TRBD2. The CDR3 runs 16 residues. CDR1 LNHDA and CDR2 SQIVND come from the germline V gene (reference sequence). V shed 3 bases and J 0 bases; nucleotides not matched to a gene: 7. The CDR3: CASSMFYGRHQETQYF. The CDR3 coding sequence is TGTGCCAGTAGTATGTTTTACGGGAGGCACCAAGAGACCCAGTACTTC.

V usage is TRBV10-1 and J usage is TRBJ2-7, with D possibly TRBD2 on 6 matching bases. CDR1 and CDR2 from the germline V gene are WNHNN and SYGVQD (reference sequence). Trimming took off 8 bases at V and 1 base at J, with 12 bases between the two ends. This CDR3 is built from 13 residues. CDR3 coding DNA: TGCGCCAGCGGTAGCGGTCGGTCCTACGAGCAGTACTTC. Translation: CASGSGRSYEQYF.